This TCR beta chain was identified in a study of blood T cell repertoires in COVID-19. For the study at large: Among Cohort 3 donors, those recovered had two negative PCRs, clearance, or symptom resolution. The United States, Italy and Spain supplied acute and convalescent COVID-19 samples. T cells, B-cell-depleted T cells, or PBMCs provided the cDNA or gDNA that served as material.

Libraries were prepared by immunoSEQ multiplex PCR; TCRdb keeps only in-frame clonotypes and omits some of them. The sample contains over 200,000 clones, roughly nine tenths of which appear only once. Clinical history reported by participants formed the basis on which cohorts were assigned. This receptor was obtained from a woman in her 50s in a cohort exposed to, infected with or recovered from COVID-19 (not recorded which). The sample was PBMCs or T cells enriched from blood (not recorded which).

The CDR3 region is CASSQDGTAQETQYF. The CDR3 DNA follows: TGTGCCAGCAGCCAAGACGGGACAGCCCAAGAGACCCAGTACTTC. The chain is built from TRBV3-1 (or the pseudogene TRBV3-2) and TRBJ2-5, with 7 bases fitting TRBD1. Germline V lookup: CDR1 LGHDT, CDR2 YNNKEL (reference sequence). Trimming cost V 0 bases and J 1 base; bases outside gene matches: 2. The CDR3 contains 15 residues.